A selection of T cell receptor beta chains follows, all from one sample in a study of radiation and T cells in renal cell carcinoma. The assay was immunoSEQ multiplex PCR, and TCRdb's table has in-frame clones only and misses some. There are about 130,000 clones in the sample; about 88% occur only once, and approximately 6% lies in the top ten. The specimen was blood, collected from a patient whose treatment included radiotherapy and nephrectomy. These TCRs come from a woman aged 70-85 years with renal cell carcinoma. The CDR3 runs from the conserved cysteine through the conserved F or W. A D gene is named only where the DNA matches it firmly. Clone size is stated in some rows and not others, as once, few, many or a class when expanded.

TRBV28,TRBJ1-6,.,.,TGTGCCAGCAGTTTTCTTCGGCAGAATAATTCACCCCTCCACTTT,CASSFLRQNNSPLHF
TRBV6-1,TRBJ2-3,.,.,TGTGCCAGCAGTGAAGGGAAGGATACGCAGTATTTT,CASSEGKDTQYF
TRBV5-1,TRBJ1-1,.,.,TGCGCCAGCAGCTTAGATCCGGCGGCGAACACTGAAGCTTTCTTT,CASSLDPAANTEAFF
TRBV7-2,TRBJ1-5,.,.,TGTGCCAGCAGCTTAGAGACCGGGGCCGGTCAGCCCCAGCATTTT,CASSLETGAGQPQHF
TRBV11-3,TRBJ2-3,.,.,TGTGCCAGCAGCTTGGGCAGGGGCTCAGATACGCAGTATTTT,CASSLGRGSDTQYF
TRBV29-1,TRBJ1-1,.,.,TGCAGCGTTGCCGGGGGGCTAGGTTTATCTGAAGCTTTCTTT,CSVAGGLGLSEAFF
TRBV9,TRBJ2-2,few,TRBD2,TGTGCCAGCAGCGTAACTGCTAGCGGGGTGAACACCGGGGAGCTGTTTTTT,CASSVTASGVNTGELFF
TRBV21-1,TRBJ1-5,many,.,TGTGCCAGCATAAAGATTATCGCGGGATCTCATCAGCCCCAGCATTTT,CASIKIIAGSHQPQHF
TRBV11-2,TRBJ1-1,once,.,TGTGCCAGCACCGAGAGGGCGGGTAGGACTGAAGCTTTCTTT,CASTERAGRTEAFF
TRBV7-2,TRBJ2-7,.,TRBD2,TGTGCCAGCAGCTTAAGCGGGACTCCTTCTTACGAGCAGTACTTC,CASSLSGTPSYEQYF
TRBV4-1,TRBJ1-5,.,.,TGCGCCAGCAGCTTAGAGGGCGGTCGACACCAGCCCCAGCATTTT,CASSLEGGRHQPQHF
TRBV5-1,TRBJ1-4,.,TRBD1,TGCGCCAGCAGCTTGCAGGGACAGACGAATGAAAAACTGTTTTTT,CASSLQGQTNEKLFF
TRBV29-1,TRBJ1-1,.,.,TGCAGCGTTGAGAATGAGGCAGGGCGTACTGAAGCTTTCTTT,CSVENEAGRTEAFF
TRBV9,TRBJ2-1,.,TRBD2,TGTGCCAGCAGCGTAGAGCGGGGAGCCCGGGAGCAGTTCTTC,CASSVERGAREQFF
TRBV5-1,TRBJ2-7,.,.,TGCGCCAGCAGCCCCATTGGCCCCTACGAGCAGTACTTC,CASSPIGPYEQYF
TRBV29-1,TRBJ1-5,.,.,TGCAGCGTTCAAATAGGGGGGGGAAGAAATCAGCCCCAGCATTTT,CSVQIGGGRNQPQHF
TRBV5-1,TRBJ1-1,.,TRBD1,TGCGCCAGCAGCCCCGGGACAGGGAGATATGAAGCTTTCTTT,CASSPGTGRYEAFF
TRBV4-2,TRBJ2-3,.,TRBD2,TGTGCCAGCAGCCTCCGGACTAGCGGCTCCACAGATACGCAGTATTTT,CASSLRTSGSTDTQYF
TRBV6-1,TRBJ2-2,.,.,TGTGCCAGCAGTGAAAAAGTTTTCACCGGGGAGCTGTTTTTT,CASSEKVFTGELFF
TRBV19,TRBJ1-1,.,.,TGTGCCAGTAGTACAAGCAGATTGAACACTGAAGCTTTCTTT,CASSTSRLNTEAFF
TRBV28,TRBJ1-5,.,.,TGTGCCAGCAGTGTCATAATGCAGCCCCAGCATTTT,CASSVIMQPQHF
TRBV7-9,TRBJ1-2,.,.,TGTGCCAGCAACTCGGCCGCCCCGGGGGGTGGCTACACCTTC,CASNSAAPGGGYTF
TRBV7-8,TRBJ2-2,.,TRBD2,TGTGCCAGCAGCTTAGTTGTAGCGGGGGGGCTAAACACCGGGGAGCTGTTTTTT,CASSLVVAGGLNTGELFF
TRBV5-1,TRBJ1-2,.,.,TGCGCCAGCAGCTTGGCCGGGGGGTTAGGGTATGGCTACACCTTC,CASSLAGGLGYGYTF
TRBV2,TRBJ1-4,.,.,TGTGCCAGCAGTGACGGAACAACTAATGAAAAACTGTTTTTT,CASSDGTTNEKLFF
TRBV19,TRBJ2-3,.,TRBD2,TGTGCCAGTAGTATCCTAGCGGGGGGTAGCACAGATACGCAGTATTTT,CASSILAGGSTDTQYF
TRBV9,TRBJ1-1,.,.,TGTGCCAGCAGCGCGTCCGGGACGCTAGCCACTGAAGCTTTCTTT,CASSASGTLATEAFF
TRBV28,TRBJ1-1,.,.,TGTGCCAGCAGTCCTCCCCGGGACTGGAACACTGAAGCTTTCTTT,CASSPPRDWNTEAFF
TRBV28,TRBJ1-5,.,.,TGTGCCAGCAGTCCGCTCACCCTGACAGGCACTCAGCCCCAGCATTTT,CASSPLTLTGTQPQHF
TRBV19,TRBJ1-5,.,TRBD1,TGTGCCAGTAGTAGGACAGGGGGCTGGGGCAATCAGCCCCAGCATTTT,CASSRTGGWGNQPQHF
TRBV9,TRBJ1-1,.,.,TGTGCCAGCAGCGAGGGGCAGGACACTGAAGCTTTCTTT,CASSEGQDTEAFF
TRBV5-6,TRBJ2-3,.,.,TGTGCCAGCAGCCTGGAAGCCGCGGGGCCCACAGATACGCAGTATTTT,CASSLEAAGPTDTQYF
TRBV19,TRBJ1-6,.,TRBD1,TGTGCCAGTAGTAGCGGACAGGCCGCGAATTCACCCCTCCACTTT,CASSSGQAANSPLHF
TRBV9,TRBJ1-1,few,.,TGTGCCAGCAGCCCCAGTGGGTGGAACACTGAAGCTTTCTTT,CASSPSGWNTEAFF
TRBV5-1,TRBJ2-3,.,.,TGCGCCAGCAGCTTGAATCTGGTTGGGAGCACAGATACGCAGTATTTT,CASSLNLVGSTDTQYF
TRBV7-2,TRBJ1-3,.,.,TGTGCCAGCAGCTTTGCCCCGGGCCCTGGAAACACCATATATTTT,CASSFAPGPGNTIYF
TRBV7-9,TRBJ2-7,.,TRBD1,TGTGCCAGCAGCTCTCTTAGACAGGGGGCTTACGAGCAGTACTTC,CASSSLRQGAYEQYF
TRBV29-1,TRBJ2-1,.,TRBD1,TGCAGCTTGGGACAGGGTTCTGGGAATGAGCAGTTCTTC,CSLGQGSGNEQFF
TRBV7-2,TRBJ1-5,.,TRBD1,TGTGCCAGCAGTTTCGACAGGGGGCTGTCGCAGCCCCAGCATTTT,CASSFDRGLSQPQHF
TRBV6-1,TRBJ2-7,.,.,TGTGCCAGCAGCCCCCGAGGAGGTTCGGACGAGCAGTACTTC,CASSPRGGSDEQYF
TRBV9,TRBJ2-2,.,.,TGTGCCAGCAGCGTAGCTATGGAAACCGGGGAGCTGTTTTTT,CASSVAMETGELFF
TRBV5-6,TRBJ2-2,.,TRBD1,TGTGCCAGCAGCACCCGGGACAGACTTTACACCGGGGAGCTGTTTTTT,CASSTRDRLYTGELFF
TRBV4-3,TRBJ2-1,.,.,TGCGCCAGCAGCTTACGACACAATGAGCAGTTCTTC,CASSLRHNEQFF
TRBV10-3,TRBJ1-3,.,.,TGTGCCATCAGTGAGTGGAGGGCAGGGGCTGGAAACACCATATATTTT,CAISEWRAGAGNTIYF
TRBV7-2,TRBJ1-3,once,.,TGTGCCAGCAGCCCACGGCTGACTTCTGGAAACACCATATATTTT,CASSPRLTSGNTIYF
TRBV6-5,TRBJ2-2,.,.,TGTGCCAGCAGTCACGGGACGGGAAACACCGGGGAGCTGTTTTTT,CASSHGTGNTGELFF
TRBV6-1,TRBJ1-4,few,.,TGTGCCAGCAGTGACAACTGGGACATCAAAAAACTGTTTTTT,CASSDNWDIKKLFF
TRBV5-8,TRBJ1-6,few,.,TGTGCCAGCAGCTTGATTTCAGGGGTAAGGAATTCACCCCTCCACTTT,CASSLISGVRNSPLHF
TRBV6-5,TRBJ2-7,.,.,TGTGCCAGCGGGGGCTCCTCCTACGAGCAGTACTTC,CASGGSSYEQYF
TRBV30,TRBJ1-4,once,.,TGTGCCTGGGGGCATTCTAATGAAAAACTGTTTTTT,CAWGHSNEKLFF
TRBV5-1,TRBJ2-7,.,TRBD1,TGCGCCAGCAGCCGACAGGGGCGGACCTACGAGCAGTACTTC,CASSRQGRTYEQYF
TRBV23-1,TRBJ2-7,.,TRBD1,TGCGCCAGCACTTCAGGGGGTAGCCACGAGCAGTACTTC,CASTSGGSHEQYF
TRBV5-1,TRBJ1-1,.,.,TGCGCCAGCAGCCCCGTCATAAACACTGAAGCTTTCTTT,CASSPVINTEAFF